Listed below are T cell receptor beta chains from one sample, sequenced in a study of human CD8 memory T cell subsets. TCRdb reprocessed the 5' RACE reads, keeping one entry per CDR3 protein, no DNA. In total, the table holds over 6,500 distinct CDR3 sequences. Input material: CD8+ stem-like memory T cells (TSCM and TCM) sorted from PBMCs. The receptors come from a human donor in good health. Both conserved end residues are part of each CDR3. Size is omitted from some rows. Given values are once, few, many or a class for expanded clones.

j_call clone_size v_call cdr3_aa
TRBJ2-7 . TRBV28 CASSAGTGDSYEQYF
TRBJ2-1 . TRBV9 CASSPRDRDYNEQFF
TRBJ2-1 . TRBV6-1 CASNRAPAGDYNEQFF
TRBJ2-3 medium-sized TRBV29-1 CSVEPAASTDTQYF
TRBJ1-2 . TRBV5-5 CASSQGIGFGYGYTF
TRBJ2-7 . TRBV20-1 CSARIQGFSEQYF
TRBJ1-2 . TRBV14 CASSQLYPANYGYTF
TRBJ1-6 medium-sized TRBV6-2/TRBV6-3 CASRNGQKTYNSPLHF
TRBJ1-2 medium-sized TRBV10-3 CAISGIQGGGLNGYTF
TRBJ1-1 . TRBV28 CASSFGTGREAFF
TRBJ1-5 . TRBV19 CASSINRSYSNQPQHF
TRBJ2-3 . TRBV27 CASAWTGPTDTQYF
TRBJ2-1 . TRBV29-1 CSVPLAYNEQFF
TRBJ2-6 . TRBV13 CASSELVGGGSGANVLTF
TRBJ2-5 . TRBV19 CASSGIETDQETQYF
TRBJ2-7 . TRBV4-2 CASSQDLQREAGDEQYF
TRBJ1-2 . TRBV9 CASSADGDGGYTF
TRBJ2-7 . TRBV4-1 CASSQEESLDEQYF
TRBJ2-3 . TRBV20-1 CSADPPSGGATDPQYF
TRBJ2-7 . TRBV27 CASSLSSGGGEQYF
TRBJ1-5 . TRBV19 CASSEGGDNQPQHF
TRBJ2-2 . TRBV20-1 CSASKVNTGELFF
TRBJ1-1 . TRBV12-3/TRBV12-4 CASTADWNTEAFF
TRBJ2-1 . TRBV12-3/TRBV12-4 CASSRDRDPSNEQFF
TRBJ1-5 . TRBV19 CASSIQGGSPQHF
TRBJ2-5 . TRBV7-9 CASSLEGGRGQETQYF
TRBJ2-7 . TRBV28 CASSSRGPAYEQYF
TRBJ1-1 medium-sized TRBV12-3/TRBV12-4 CASTSGTLNTEAFF
TRBJ2-5 . TRBV7-9 CASSLGDRDPETQYF
TRBJ2-7 . TRBV4-2 CASSQEEVKHYEQYF
TRBJ2-5 medium-sized TRBV3-1 CASSQEGQETQYF
TRBJ1-2 medium-sized TRBV10-2 CASRADRGSGYTF
TRBJ2-2 . TRBV23-1 CASSQKKGGPANTGELFF
TRBJ1-3 . TRBV28 CASSLLGSGNTIYF
TRBJ2-5 . TRBV27 CASRQEAGETQYF
TRBJ2-1 . TRBV12-3/TRBV12-4 CASSPTAEQFF
TRBJ2-1 . TRBV6-5 CASSYLSGIDEQFF
TRBJ1-5 . TRBV7-9 CASSSSTDNQPQHF
TRBJ1-1 . TRBV29-1 CSVGAHRGEAFF
TRBJ2-2 . TRBV9 CASSGRRGRSTGELFF
TRBJ1-2 . TRBV25-1 CASSAHLFHVGYTF
TRBJ1-2 . TRBV29-1 CSAPGEGVYGYTF
TRBJ2-1 . TRBV14 CASSQDRTVFGGEQFF
TRBJ1-2 medium-sized TRBV20-1 CSADQGAPDGYTF
TRBJ1-2 . TRBV29-1 CSVEEGNYGYTF
TRBJ2-7 . TRBV7-9 CASSLALGGLDEQYF
TRBJ2-7 . TRBV6-1 CASRPGLSGRDEQYF
TRBJ2-7 . TRBV6-2/TRBV6-3 CASSYSGHGSYEQYF
TRBJ2-1 . TRBV19 CASSIGPGPALLDEQFF
TRBJ2-7 . TRBV5-1 CASSPGLALQDEQYF
TRBJ2-1 . TRBV19 CASSLAGYNEQFF
TRBJ2-7 . TRBV3-1 CASSQDQQSNEQYF
TRBJ2-3 . TRBV20-1 CSARDQVRADTQYF
TRBJ1-4 . TRBV4-1 CASSPSPGRVEKLFF
TRBJ2-7 large TRBV20-1 CSARVGYEQYF
TRBJ1-5 medium-sized TRBV5-5 CASSGTGGGIQPQHF
TRBJ2-3 . TRBV28 CASSSDREDFTQYF
TRBJ2-5 medium-sized TRBV20-1 CSASSWGDGETQYF
TRBJ2-7 . TRBV4-2 CASSFSLSGTYEQYF
TRBJ2-2 . TRBV20-1 CSARDRATGELFF